The text below deals with one TCR beta chain. Antigen specificity is unknown. These data belong to a study of graft-versus-host responses after intestinal transplantation. Sequencing was performed with immunoSEQ multiplex PCR; in TCRdb, only in-frame clones are kept and a portion is missing. Of 150,000 or so clones listed, about 90% are singletons. This sample comprised unstimulated CD4+ T cells sorted from spleen or lymph node cells, obtained before intestinal transplant. The TCR comes from a human donor who received an intestinal transplant.

In DNA form, the CDR3 reads TGTGCCAGCACGACTAGCGGGAGCTCCTACGAGCAGTACTTC. It encodes CASTTSGSSYEQYF. The V call is TRBV6-1, the J call TRBJ2-7; 12 bases fit TRBD2. CDR1 and CDR2 from the germline V gene are MNHNS and SASEGT. Trimming at V came to 7 bases and at J to 0 bases, leaving 1 base not matched to a gene. The CDR3 has 14 residues.